The rows below give T cell receptor beta chains drawn from one sample of a study of blood T cell repertoires in COVID-19. The protocol was immunoSEQ multiplex PCR, while the TCRdb copy is restricted to in-frame clones and leaves out a portion. Among 150,000 to 200,000 clones listed, approximately 80% were seen once. Sequencing input: peripheral blood. These receptors all stem from a human donor in a cohort sampled during active COVID-19. CDR3s include the opening cysteine and the closing phenylalanine or tryptophan. D genes are given only for firm matches. A row's size may be missing; if present it is once, few, many or a size class.

v_call	d_call	clone_size	j_call	cdr3_aa	cdr3_nt
TRBV19	TRBD2	NA	TRBJ2-2	CASERGWTGELFF	TGTGCCTCAGAGCGGGGGTGGACCGGGGAGCTGTTTTTT
TRBV4-1	TRBD2	NA	TRBJ2-1	CASSRGLAGGIEQFF	TGCGCCAGCAGCCGAGGACTAGCGGGGGGAATTGAGCAGTTCTTC
TRBV6-5	TRBD1	NA	TRBJ2-7	CASRGGQGYEQYF	TGTGCCAGCAGGGGGGGACAGGGCTACGAGCAGTACTTC
TRBV2	TRBD1	NA	TRBJ1-4	CASSSLDRGHEKLFF	TGTGCCAGCAGTTCGCTGGACAGGGGGCATGAAAAACTGTTTTTT
TRBV6-2/TRBV6-3	TRBD2	NA	TRBJ2-1	CASSPSGNSYNEQFF	TGTGCCAGCAGCCCAAGCGGGAACTCCTACAATGAGCAGTTCTTC
TRBV5-1	NA	NA	TRBJ1-2	CASSPDGANYGYTF	TGCGCCAGCAGCCCCGACGGGGCTAACTATGGCTACACCTTC
TRBV5-1	NA	once	TRBJ1-3	CASSMQGSGNTIYF	TGCGCCAGCAGTATGCAGGGCTCTGGAAACACCATATATTTT
TRBV12-3/TRBV12-4	NA	NA	TRBJ1-1	CASSWAGEAFF	TGTGCCAGCAGTTGGGCCGGTGAAGCTTTCTTT
TRBV6-1	NA	NA	TRBJ2-1	CASSEARRDEQFF	TGTGCCAGCAGTGAAGCGCGCAGGGATGAGCAGTTCTTC
TRBV3-1/TRBV3-2	NA	NA	TRBJ2-1	CASSQDASSSYNEQFF	TGTGCCAGCAGCCAAGATGCCTCGAGCTCCTACAATGAGCAGTTCTTC
TRBV5-1	TRBD1	NA	TRBJ2-7	CASSLDVQGYEQYF	TGCGCCAGCAGCTTGGACGTACAGGGGTACGAGCAGTACTTC
TRBV6-6	NA	NA	TRBJ2-7	CASSTLLSEQYF	TGTGCCAGCAGTACTCTCTTGAGCGAGCAGTACTTC
TRBV5-1	NA	NA	TRBJ1-1	CASSQQPNTEAFF	TGCGCCAGCAGCCAACAGCCCAACACTGAAGCTTTCTTT
TRBV7-6	TRBD2	NA	TRBJ2-1	CASSLANRAGGEQFF	TGTGCCAGCAGCTTAGCGAACCGGGCCGGGGGGGAGCAGTTCTTC
TRBV5-1	TRBD2	NA	TRBJ2-3	CASSLVLAVTDTQYF	TGCGCCAGCAGCTTGGTTCTAGCGGTCACAGATACGCAGTATTTT
TRBV3-1/TRBV3-2	NA	NA	TRBJ2-1	CASSLRRGYSYNEQFF	TGTGCCAGCAGCCTCAGAAGAGGTTACTCCTACAATGAGCAGTTCTTC
TRBV5-1	NA	NA	TRBJ1-3	CASSLGGPGNTIYF	TGCGCCAGCAGCTTGGGGGGGCCTGGAAACACCATATATTTT
TRBV5-6	TRBD2	NA	TRBJ2-7	CASSAGEVSSYEQYF	TGTGCCAGCAGCGCGGGGGAAGTTTCCTCCTACGAGCAGTACTTC
TRBV5-6	TRBD1	once	TRBJ1-5	CASSLAGTGGQPQHF	TGTGCCAGCAGCTTGGCCGGGACAGGGGGTCAGCCCCAGCATTTT
TRBV7-9	TRBD1	NA	TRBJ1-1	CASSPGGTEAFF	TGTGCCAGCAGCCCAGGGGGCACTGAAGCTTTCTTT
TRBV29-1	NA	NA	TRBJ2-7	CSVRDTTYEQYF	TGCAGCGTCCGGGACACGACCTACGAGCAGTACTTC
TRBV19	NA	once	TRBJ2-1	CASSILGGEYNEQFF	TGTGCCAGTAGTATTCTAGGGGGGGAATACAATGAGCAGTTCTTC
TRBV5-1	NA	NA	TRBJ1-5	CASSLEPSQPQHF	TGCGCCAGCAGCTTGGAGCCTAGCCAGCCCCAGCATTTT
TRBV19	NA	NA	TRBJ2-2	CAGRQEFTGELFF	TGTGCCGGCAGACAGGAGTTCACCGGGGAGCTGTTTTTT
TRBV6-5	TRBD1	NA	TRBJ1-2	CASSLTGGYGYTF	TGTGCCAGCAGCCTGACAGGGGGCTATGGCTACACCTTC
TRBV24-1	TRBD1	NA	TRBJ2-7	CATSEGQMGEQYF	TGTGCCACCAGTGAGGGACAGATGGGCGAGCAGTACTTC
TRBV9	NA	NA	TRBJ1-5	CASSVNSQEPQHF	TGTGCCAGCAGCGTAAATAGTCAGGAGCCCCAGCATTTT
TRBV11-3	TRBD2	once	TRBJ2-1	CASSLFSSGGAGEQFF	TGTGCCAGCAGCTTATTCTCTAGCGGGGGGGCCGGTGAGCAGTTCTTC
TRBV6-6	TRBD1	NA	TRBJ2-7	CASSYADRYEQYF	TGTGCCAGCAGTTACGCGGACAGGTACGAGCAGTACTTC
TRBV7-2	NA	NA	TRBJ2-7	CASSLTPGRVRLEQYF	TGTGCCAGCAGCTTAACCCCCGGCAGGGTCCGTCTGGAGCAGTACTTC
TRBV4-1	TRBD1	NA	TRBJ1-2	CPTSRPGQGSNYGYTF	TGCCCCACCAGCCGACCGGGACAGGGAAGTAACTATGGCTACACCTTC
TRBV6-5	NA	once	TRBJ2-1	CASSYRGNEQFF	TGTGCCAGCAGTTACAGGGGAAATGAGCAGTTCTTC
TRBV5-6	TRBD1	once	TRBJ1-1	CASSLGTGDTEAFF	TGTGCCAGCAGTCTCGGGACAGGGGACACTGAAGCTTTCTTT
TRBV4-2	NA	NA	TRBJ2-1	CASSQESGGSYNEQFF	TGTGCCAGCAGCCAAGAGTCAGGGGGGTCCTACAATGAGCAGTTCTTC
TRBV2	TRBD2	NA	TRBJ2-5	CASSPGLPQETQYF	TGTGCCAGCAGTCCGGGACTACCCCAAGAGACCCAGTACTTC
TRBV5-1	NA	NA	TRBJ1-2	CASSFEPGDYGYTF	TGCGCCAGCAGCTTTGAACCCGGGGACTATGGCTACACCTTC
TRBV9	NA	NA	TRBJ1-4	CASSAREGLREKLFF	TGTGCCAGCAGCGCCCGGGAGGGGTTGAGGGAAAAACTGTTTTTT